What follows is one T cell receptor beta chain and its context. Its antigen specificity is not known. No base quality values were provided; no much bigger clone lies one nucleotide off. Trimming leaves V shorter by 2 bases and J shorter by 7 bases, with the junction holding 4 bases beyond the gene matches. The germline V gene (reference sequence) sets CDR1 to MNHEY and CDR2 to SMNVEV. The CDR3 starts with the cysteine, ends with the phenylalanine, and has 13 residues. CDR3 DNA is the only sequence kept; it has 39 bases, read in frame from the first base. This specimen belongs to a study of CD8 T cells in Susac syndrome (dated by TCRdb to about 2019). Some background on the complete study: The study used repertoire sequencing to test whether antigen drove CD8+ T cell activation and differentiation in Susac syndrome. The clonality of the CD8+ T cell repertoire was compared across around twelve healthy donors, some 14 Susac syndrome patients and about 15 multiple sclerosis patients. The study at large found these results: The study acknowledged that relatively few individuals were included in the TCR sequencing and HLA analysis.

Peripheral blood CD8+ and CD4+ T cells from healthy donors, Susac syndrome patients and multiple sclerosis patients were profiled using high-throughput TCR beta sequencing. The healthy donors served as controls matched for age and sex. Bulk CD8+ and CD4+ T cells were purified magnetically by negative isolation, whereas CD8+ TEMRA cells were enriched by FACS. Blood was collected in EDTA tubes and processed within 24 hours, with PBMCs isolated through density gradient centrifugation. PBMCs intended for TCR sequencing were cryopreserved in liquid nitrogen and were subsequently thawed in a 37 degrees C water bath. A purity of at least 90% was achieved for sorted or isolated CD4+, CD8+ and CD8+ TEMRA cells. RNA was extracted using the RNeasy kit, and about 0.5 to 1 microgram was reverse transcribed with random hexamers. TCR beta CDR3 regions were amplified with the immunoSEQ multiplex PCR assay covering 54 Vbeta and 13 Jbeta segments. PCR amplification bias was corrected using a synthetic template baseline for primer optimization and computational correction. For the original study's pipeline: Only productive sequences were kept, with reads annotated to V, D and J genes according to IMGT and analyzed in immunoSEQ Analyzer. To calculate clonality, Shannon entropy was normalized by log2 of the number of productive unique sequences and then subtracted from one. Public and private clones were assessed among the 100 most prevalent clones of each patient and control. Susac-specific clones were defined as absent from healthy and MS cohorts, 1052 published viral clones and other ImmuneACCESS disease sequences. TCRdb redid the processing of the public reads, applying fastp at Q25 and MiXCR, and retained in-frame beta chains. Records with the same CDR3 protein are collapsed into one entry carrying the most frequent genes and DNA. The V and J calls here are based on TCRdb, not the publication. The sample data list about 80,000 distinct CDR3 sequences, and 90% to 95% of these were observed just once. Jointly, the top ten make up 0.25% to 0.3% of the sample.

Sequencing was done on a sample of CD8+ T cells from PBMCs. The sequence is built from TRBV27 and TRBJ1-2; 7 bases in the junction line up with TRBD1. The sequence came from a human donor in good health. CDR3 sequence: CASSLQGVSGYTF. The bases are TGTGCCAGCAGTTTACAGGGGGTCTCTGGCTACACCTTC.